A selection of T cell receptor beta chains follows, all from one sample in a study of identical twins. A single record per CDR3 protein comes from TCRdb applying MiXCR to the 5' RACE reads. The table records some 240,000 distinct CDR3 sequences, around 8.8% of them present only once. These sequences were also reported in another study, on yellow fever vaccine responses in identical twins.

Sequenced: CD8+ T cells sorted from blood. These receptors came from a woman under 30 in good health. Each CDR3 is given with its conserved first and last residue. The order of the fields is CDR3 length, J gene, D gene, clone size, V gene, CDR3 protein, CDR3 DNA. A D gene is named only where the DNA matches it firmly. Clone size, where shown, is once, few, many, or a class for clones that have expanded.

cdr3_length: 15
j_call: TRBJ2-7
d_call: TRBD1
clone_size: NA
v_call: TRBV9
cdr3_aa: CASSVGGGQTYEQYF
cdr3_nt: TGTGCCAGCAGCGTAGGAGGGGGACAGACCTACGAGCAGTACTTC

cdr3_length: 14
j_call: TRBJ2-2
d_call: NA
clone_size: NA
v_call: TRBV5-1
cdr3_aa: CASSLVEGSGELFF
cdr3_nt: TGCGCCAGCAGCTTGGTAGAAGGGTCCGGGGAGCTGTTTTTT

cdr3_length: 13
j_call: TRBJ2-1
d_call: NA
clone_size: NA
v_call: TRBV20-1
cdr3_aa: CSARGAGFYEQFF
cdr3_nt: TGCAGTGCTAGAGGGGCAGGGTTCTATGAGCAGTTCTTC

cdr3_length: 16
j_call: TRBJ1-4
d_call: NA
clone_size: NA
v_call: TRBV2
cdr3_aa: CASSEALGQGFEKLFF
cdr3_nt: TGTGCCAGCAGTGAAGCGCTCGGGCAGGGATTTGAAAAACTGTTTTTT

cdr3_length: 13
j_call: TRBJ2-7
d_call: NA
clone_size: NA
v_call: TRBV6-2/TRBV6-3
cdr3_aa: CASSYVGPYEQYF
cdr3_nt: TGTGCCAGCAGTTACGTCGGACCCTACGAGCAGTACTTC

cdr3_length: 13
j_call: TRBJ2-7
d_call: NA
clone_size: NA
v_call: TRBV20-1
cdr3_aa: CSARVATAYEQYF
cdr3_nt: TGCAGTGCTAGAGTGGCCACCGCCTACGAGCAGTACTTC

cdr3_length: 16
j_call: TRBJ2-1
d_call: NA
clone_size: few
v_call: TRBV6-2/TRBV6-3
cdr3_aa: CASSYSGLGLYNEQFF
cdr3_nt: TGTGCCAGCAGTTACTCAGGGCTAGGGCTTTACAATGAGCAGTTCTTC

cdr3_length: 16
j_call: TRBJ2-5
d_call: TRBD2
clone_size: NA
v_call: TRBV5-1
cdr3_aa: CASSFPPGRFQETQYF
cdr3_nt: TGCGCCAGCAGCTTCCCACCCGGGAGGTTTCAGGAGACCCAGTACTTC

cdr3_length: 13
j_call: TRBJ1-1
d_call: NA
clone_size: NA
v_call: TRBV7-9
cdr3_aa: CASSTDRNTEAFF
cdr3_nt: TGTGCCAGCAGCACAGACAGGAACACTGAAGCTTTCTTT

cdr3_length: 13
j_call: TRBJ2-5
d_call: TRBD2
clone_size: many
v_call: TRBV7-9
cdr3_aa: CASSPGGLETQYF
cdr3_nt: TGTGCCAGCAGCCCGGGGGGATTGGAGACCCAGTACTTC

cdr3_length: 14
j_call: TRBJ2-7
d_call: NA
clone_size: many
v_call: TRBV7-3
cdr3_aa: CASSLTDSSYEQYF
cdr3_nt: TGTGCCAGCAGCTTAACGGATAGCTCCTACGAGCAGTACTTC

cdr3_length: 15
j_call: TRBJ1-1
d_call: NA
clone_size: many
v_call: TRBV28
cdr3_aa: CASSLDDRMNTEAFF
cdr3_nt: TGTGCCAGCAGTTTAGACGACAGAATGAACACTGAAGCTTTCTTT

cdr3_length: 12
j_call: TRBJ2-3
d_call: NA
clone_size: NA
v_call: TRBV20-1
cdr3_aa: CSARELADTQYF
cdr3_nt: TGCAGTGCTAGAGAGTTGGCGGATACGCAGTATTTT